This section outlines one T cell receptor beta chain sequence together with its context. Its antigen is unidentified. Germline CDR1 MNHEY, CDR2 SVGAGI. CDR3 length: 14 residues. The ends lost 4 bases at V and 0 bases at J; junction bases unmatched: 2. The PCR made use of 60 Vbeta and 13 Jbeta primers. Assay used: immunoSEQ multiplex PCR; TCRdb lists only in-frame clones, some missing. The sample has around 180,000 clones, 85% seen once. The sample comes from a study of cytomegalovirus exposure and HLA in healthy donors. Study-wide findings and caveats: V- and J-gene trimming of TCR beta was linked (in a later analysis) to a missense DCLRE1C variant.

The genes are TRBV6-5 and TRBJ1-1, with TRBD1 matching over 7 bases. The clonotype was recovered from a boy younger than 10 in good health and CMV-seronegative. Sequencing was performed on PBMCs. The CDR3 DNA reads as TGTGCCAGCAGTTCGACAGGGCTGAACACTGAAGCTTTCTTT. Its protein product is CASSSTGLNTEAFF.